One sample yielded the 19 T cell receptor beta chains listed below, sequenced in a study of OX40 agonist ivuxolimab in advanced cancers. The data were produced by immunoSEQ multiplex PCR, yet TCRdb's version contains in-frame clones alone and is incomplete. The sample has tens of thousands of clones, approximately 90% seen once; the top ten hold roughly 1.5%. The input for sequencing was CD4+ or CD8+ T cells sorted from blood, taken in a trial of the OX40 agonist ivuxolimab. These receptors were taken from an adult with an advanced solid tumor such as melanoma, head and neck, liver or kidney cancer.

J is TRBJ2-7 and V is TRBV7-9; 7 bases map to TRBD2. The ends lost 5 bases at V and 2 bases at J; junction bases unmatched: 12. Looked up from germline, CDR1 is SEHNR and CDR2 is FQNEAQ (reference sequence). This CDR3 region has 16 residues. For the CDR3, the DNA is TGTGCCAGCAGCATCACTAGCGACCTTACTACCTACGAGCAGTACTTC. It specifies CASSITSDLTTYEQYF. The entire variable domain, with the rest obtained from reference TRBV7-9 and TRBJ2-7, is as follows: DTGVSQNPRHKITKRGQNVTFRCDPISEHNRLYWYRQTLGQGPEFLTYFQNEAQLEKSRLLSDRFSAERPKGSFSTLEIQRTEQGDSAMYLCASSITSDLTTYEQYFGPGTRLTVT.

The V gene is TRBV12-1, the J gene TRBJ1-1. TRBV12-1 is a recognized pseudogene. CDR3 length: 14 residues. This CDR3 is CASSFVRWDTEAFF. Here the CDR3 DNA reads TGTGCCAGCAGCTTTGTAAGATGGGACACTGAAGCTTTCTTT.

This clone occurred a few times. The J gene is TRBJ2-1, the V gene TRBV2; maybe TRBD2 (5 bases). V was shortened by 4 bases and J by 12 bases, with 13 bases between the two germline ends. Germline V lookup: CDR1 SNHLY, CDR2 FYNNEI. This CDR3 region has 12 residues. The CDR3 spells CASSGNREAQFF. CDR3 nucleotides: TGTGCCAGCAGTGGCAACCGGGAAGCGCAGTTCTTC.

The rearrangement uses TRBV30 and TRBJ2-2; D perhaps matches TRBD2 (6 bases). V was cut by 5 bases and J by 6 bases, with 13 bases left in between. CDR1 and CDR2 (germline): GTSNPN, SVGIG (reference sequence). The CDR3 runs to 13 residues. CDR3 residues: CAWRREWAGELFF. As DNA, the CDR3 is TGTGCCTGGCGTCGGGAGTGGGCCGGGGAGCTGTTTTTT.

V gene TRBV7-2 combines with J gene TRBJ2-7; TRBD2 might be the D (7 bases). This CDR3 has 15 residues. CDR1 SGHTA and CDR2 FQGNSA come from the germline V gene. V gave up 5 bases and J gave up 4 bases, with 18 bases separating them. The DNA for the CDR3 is TGTGCCAGCAGCCCACCGGGGGGCAGGGTTTACGAGCAGTACTTC. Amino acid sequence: CASSPPGGRVYEQYF.

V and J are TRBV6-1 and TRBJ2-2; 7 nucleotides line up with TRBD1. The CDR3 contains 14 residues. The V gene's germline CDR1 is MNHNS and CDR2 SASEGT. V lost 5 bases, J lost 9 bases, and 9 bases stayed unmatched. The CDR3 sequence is CASSRDRLARELFF. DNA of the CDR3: TGTGCCAGCAGTCGGGACAGATTGGCGCGGGAGCTGTTTTTT.

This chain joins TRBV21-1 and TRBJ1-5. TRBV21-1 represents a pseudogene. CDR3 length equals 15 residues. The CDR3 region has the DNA TGTGCCAGCAAATTCCGGGCCCCCGTCAATCAGCCCCAGCATTTT. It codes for CASKFRAPVNQPQHF.

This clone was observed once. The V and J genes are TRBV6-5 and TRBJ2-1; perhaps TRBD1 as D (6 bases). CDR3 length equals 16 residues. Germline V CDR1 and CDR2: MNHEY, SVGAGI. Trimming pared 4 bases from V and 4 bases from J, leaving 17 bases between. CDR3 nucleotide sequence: TGTGCCAGCAGTTTTTCCGGGGCTAGGGGGTACAATGAGCAGTTCTTC. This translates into CASSFSGARGYNEQFF.

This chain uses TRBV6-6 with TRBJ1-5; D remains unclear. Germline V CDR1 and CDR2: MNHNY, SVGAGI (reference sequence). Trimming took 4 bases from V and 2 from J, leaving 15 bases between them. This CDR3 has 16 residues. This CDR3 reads CASSSRRAVGNQPQHF. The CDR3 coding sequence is TGTGCCAGCAGTTCGCGGAGGGCAGTAGGCAATCAGCCCCAGCATTTT.

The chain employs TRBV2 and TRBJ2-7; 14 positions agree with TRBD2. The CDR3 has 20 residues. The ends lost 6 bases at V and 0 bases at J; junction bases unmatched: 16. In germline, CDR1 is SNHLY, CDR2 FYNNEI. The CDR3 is CASRGPPGTSGGPSSYEQYF. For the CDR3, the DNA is TGTGCCAGCAGGGGACCACCGGGGACTAGCGGGGGACCTAGCTCCTACGAGCAGTACTTC.

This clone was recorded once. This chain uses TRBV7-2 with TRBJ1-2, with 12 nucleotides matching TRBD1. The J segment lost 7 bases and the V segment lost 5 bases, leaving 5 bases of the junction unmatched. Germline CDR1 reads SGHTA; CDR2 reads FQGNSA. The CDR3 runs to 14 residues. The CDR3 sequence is CASSRDRGQGGYTF. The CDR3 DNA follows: TGTGCCAGCAGCCGGGACAGGGGGCAAGGTGGCTACACCTTC.

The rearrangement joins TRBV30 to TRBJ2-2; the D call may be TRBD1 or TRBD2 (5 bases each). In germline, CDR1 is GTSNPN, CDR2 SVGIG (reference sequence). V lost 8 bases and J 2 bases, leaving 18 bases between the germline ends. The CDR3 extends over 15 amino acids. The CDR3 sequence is CAGGAWTSNTGELFF. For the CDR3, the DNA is TGTGCCGGGGGAGCTTGGACGAGCAACACCGGGGAGCTGTTTTTT.

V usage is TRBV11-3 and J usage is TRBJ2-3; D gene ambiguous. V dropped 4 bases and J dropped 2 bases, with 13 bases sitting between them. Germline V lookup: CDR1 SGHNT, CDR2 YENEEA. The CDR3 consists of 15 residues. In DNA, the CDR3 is TGTGCCAGCAGCTCCCGGTGGGAACACACAGATACGCAGTATTTT. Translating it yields CASSSRWEHTDTQYF. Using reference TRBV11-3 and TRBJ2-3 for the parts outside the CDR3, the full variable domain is EAGVVQSPRYKIIEKKQPVAFWCNPISGHNTLYWYLQNLGQGPELLIRYENEEAVDDSQLPKDRFSAERLKGVDSTLKIQPAELGDSAVYLCASSSRWEHTDTQYFGPGTRLTVL.

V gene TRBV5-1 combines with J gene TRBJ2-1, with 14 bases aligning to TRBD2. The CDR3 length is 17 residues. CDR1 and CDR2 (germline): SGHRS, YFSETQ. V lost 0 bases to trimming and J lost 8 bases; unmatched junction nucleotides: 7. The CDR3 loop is CASSLGPGLAGGDEQFF. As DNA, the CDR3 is TGCGCCAGCAGCTTGGGACCCGGACTAGCGGGGGGAGATGAGCAGTTCTTC.

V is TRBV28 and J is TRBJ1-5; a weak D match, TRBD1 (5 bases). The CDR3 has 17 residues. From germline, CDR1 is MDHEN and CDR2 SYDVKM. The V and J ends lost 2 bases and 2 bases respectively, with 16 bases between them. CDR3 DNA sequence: TGTGCCAGCAGTTTACTTGGCCGAGGAGGGGGCAATCAGCCCCAGCATTTT. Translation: CASSLLGRGGGNQPQHF.

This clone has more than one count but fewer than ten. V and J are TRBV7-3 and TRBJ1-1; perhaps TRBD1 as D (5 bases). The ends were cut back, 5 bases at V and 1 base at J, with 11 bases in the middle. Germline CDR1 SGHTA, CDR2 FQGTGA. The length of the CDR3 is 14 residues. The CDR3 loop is CASSLTGQNTEAFF. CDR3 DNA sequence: TGTGCCAGCAGCCTGACGGGGCAGAACACTGAAGCTTTCTTT.

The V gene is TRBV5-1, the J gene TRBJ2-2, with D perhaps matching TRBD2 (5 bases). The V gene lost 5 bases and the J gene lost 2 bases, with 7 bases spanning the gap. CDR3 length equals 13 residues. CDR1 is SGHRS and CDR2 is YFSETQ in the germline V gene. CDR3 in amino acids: CASRSGNTGELFF. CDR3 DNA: TGCGCCAGCAGGTCGGGAAACACCGGGGAGCTGTTTTTT.

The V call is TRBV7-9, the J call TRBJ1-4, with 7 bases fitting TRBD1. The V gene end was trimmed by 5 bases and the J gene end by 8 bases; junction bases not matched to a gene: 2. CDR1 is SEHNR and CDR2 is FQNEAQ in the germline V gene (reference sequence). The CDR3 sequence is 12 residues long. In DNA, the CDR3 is TGTGCCAGCAGCCGACAGGGAGAAAAACTGTTTTTT. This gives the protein CASSRQGEKLFF.

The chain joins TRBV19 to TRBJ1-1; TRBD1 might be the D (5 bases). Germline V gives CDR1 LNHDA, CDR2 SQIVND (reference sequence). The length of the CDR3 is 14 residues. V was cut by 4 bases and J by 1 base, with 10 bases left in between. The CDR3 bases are TGTGCCAGTAGTAGAACCGGGGCGAACACTGAAGCTTTCTTT. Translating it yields CASSRTGANTEAFF.